The TCR beta chain under discussion was sequenced for a study of blood T cell repertoires in COVID-19. Overall study context: Acute-phase and convalescent COVID-19 samples originated in the United States, Italy and Spain. The analysed material was cDNA or gDNA that came from T cells, B-cell-depleted T cells, or PBMCs.

Clinical histories supplied by participants themselves formed the basis of cohort assignment. The V gene's germline CDR1 is MNHEY and CDR2 SVGAGI. This CDR3 spans 13 amino acids. V shed 6 bases and J shed 2 bases, with 8 bases lying between them. In the study's own analysis: For nucleated cells, counts were estimated from reference gene primer amplification. The assay was immunoSEQ multiplex PCR, and TCRdb's table has in-frame clones only and misses some. The V and J calls and the clone size are those of that table, but D and trimming were determined from the DNA. The table includes almost 250,000 clones, around 86% detected once.

The source is a woman in her forties or fifties who had recovered from COVID-19. Sequencing was performed on PBMCs or T cells enriched from blood (not recorded which). The chain combines TRBV6-5 with TRBJ2-1; D is uncertain. CDR3 in DNA: TGTGCCAGCAGGGCAGGCGCCTACAATGAGCAGTTCTTC. Translation gives CASRAGAYNEQFF.